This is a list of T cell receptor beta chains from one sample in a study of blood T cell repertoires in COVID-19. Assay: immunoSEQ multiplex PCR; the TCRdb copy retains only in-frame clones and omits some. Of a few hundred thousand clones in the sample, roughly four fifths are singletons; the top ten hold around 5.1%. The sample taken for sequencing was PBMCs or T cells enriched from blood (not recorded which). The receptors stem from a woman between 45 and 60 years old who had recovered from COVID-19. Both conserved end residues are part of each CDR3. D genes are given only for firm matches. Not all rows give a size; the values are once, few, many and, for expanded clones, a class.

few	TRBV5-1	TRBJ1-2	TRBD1	CASSPGQARRDGYTF	TGCGCCAGCAGCCCGGGACAGGCCCGGCGGGATGGCTACACCTTC
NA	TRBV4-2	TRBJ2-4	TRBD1	CASSQVGGGSIGAKNIQYF	TGTGCCAGCAGCCAAGTAGGGGGCGGGTCCATAGGGGCCAAAAACATTCAGTACTTC
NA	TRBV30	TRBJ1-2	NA	CAREGGYGYTF	TGTGCCCGGGAAGGGGGCTATGGCTACACCTTC
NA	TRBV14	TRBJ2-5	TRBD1	CASSRGQGETQYF	TGTGCCAGCAGCCGGGGACAGGGAGAGACCCAGTACTTC
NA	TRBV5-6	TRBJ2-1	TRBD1	CASSPMGQGAHEQFF	TGTGCCAGCAGCCCGATGGGACAGGGGGCCCATGAGCAGTTCTTC
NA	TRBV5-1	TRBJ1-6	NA	CASICGAGSFGIPLHF	TGCGCCAGCATTTGTGGGGCAGGTTCCTTTGGGATTCCCCTCCACTTT
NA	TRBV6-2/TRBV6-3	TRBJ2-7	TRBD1	CASSDRDEQYF	TGTGCCAGCAGCGACAGGGACGAGCAGTACTTC
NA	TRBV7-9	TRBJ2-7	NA	CASSFTGYEQYF	TGTGCCAGCAGCTTCACAGGGTACGAGCAGTACTTC
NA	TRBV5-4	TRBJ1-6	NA	CASSLKESNSPLHF	TGTGCCAGCAGCTTGAAGGAGAGCAATTCACCCCTCCACTTT
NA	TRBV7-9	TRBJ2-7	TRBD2	CASSFSSGYEQYF	TGTGCCAGCAGCTTCAGTAGCGGGTACGAGCAGTACTTC
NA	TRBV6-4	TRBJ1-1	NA	CASRPEGYGSTEAFF	TGTGCCAGCAGACCAGAAGGGTACGGGAGCACTGAAGCTTTCTTT
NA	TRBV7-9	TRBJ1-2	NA	CASSEAGYPFYGYTF	TGTGCCAGCAGCGAGGCAGGGTACCCTTTCTATGGCTACACCTTC
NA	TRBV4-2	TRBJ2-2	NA	CASSQDPGSGGELFF	TGTGCCAGCAGCCAAGATCCCGGGTCGGGCGGGGAGCTGTTTTTT
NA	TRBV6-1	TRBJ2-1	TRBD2	CASSEGLGLAGGWFF	TGTGCCAGCAGTGAAGGGTTGGGGCTAGCGGGAGGGTGGTTCTTC
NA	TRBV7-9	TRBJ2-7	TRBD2	CASSLGGLSDASYEQYF	TGTGCCAGCAGCCTGGGAGGGCTCAGCGACGCATCCTACGAGCAGTACTTC
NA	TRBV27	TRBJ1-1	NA	CASSLSLAVAGVTEAFF	TGTGCCAGCAGTTTATCTCTCGCAGTCGCAGGGGTAACTGAAGCTTTCTTT
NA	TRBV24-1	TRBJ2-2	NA	CATSGRVTGELFF	TGTGCCACCAGTGGTCGGGTAACCGGGGAGCTGTTTTTT
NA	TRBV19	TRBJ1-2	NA	CASSRGDRTYNYGYTF	TGTGCCAGTAGTAGAGGAGACAGAACTTATAACTATGGCTACACCTTC
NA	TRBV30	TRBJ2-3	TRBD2	CAWSVGLAGGTDTQYF	TGTGCCTGGAGTGTAGGCCTAGCGGGAGGCACAGATACGCAGTATTTT
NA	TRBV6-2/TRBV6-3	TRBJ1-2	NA	CASSYSEFGGYTF	TGTGCCAGCAGTTACTCGGAGTTCGGAGGCTACACCTTC
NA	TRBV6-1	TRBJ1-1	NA	CASSETVDTEAFF	TGTGCCAGCAGTGAAACTGTGGACACTGAAGCTTTCTTT
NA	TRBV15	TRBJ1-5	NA	CATSPRGGGNQPQHF	TGTGCCACCAGCCCGAGGGGAGGGGGGAATCAGCCCCAGCATTTT
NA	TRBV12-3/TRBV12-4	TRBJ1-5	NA	CASSSGLSQHF	TGTGCCAGCAGTTCAGGGTTGTCCCAGCATTTT
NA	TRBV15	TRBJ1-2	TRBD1	CATSRGGQTNYGYTF	TGTGCCACCAGCAGAGGGGGACAGACTAACTATGGCTACACCTTC
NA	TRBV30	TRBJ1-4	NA	CAWRDSNNEKLFF	TGTGCCTGGAGGGACAGCAACAATGAAAAACTGTTTTTT
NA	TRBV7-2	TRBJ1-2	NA	CASSAGITGIYGYTF	TGTGCCAGCAGCGCAGGGATAACAGGGATCTATGGCTACACCTTC
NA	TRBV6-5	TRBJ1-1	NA	CASSQSGVIAFF	TGTGCCAGCAGTCAATCGGGGGTGATAGCTTTCTTT
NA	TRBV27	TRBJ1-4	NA	CASSPFPDRTTNEKLFF	TGTGCCAGCAGTCCCTTTCCCGACAGAACAACTAATGAAAAACTGTTTTTT
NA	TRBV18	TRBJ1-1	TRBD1	CASSPWDSMNTEAFF	TGTGCCAGCTCACCATGGGACAGTATGAACACTGAAGCTTTCTTT
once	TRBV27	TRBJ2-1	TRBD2	CASSPRTSGRTPTYNEQFF	TGTGCCAGCAGTCCCCGGACTAGCGGGAGGACCCCTACCTACAATGAGCAGTTCTTC
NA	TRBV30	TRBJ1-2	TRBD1	CAWSKGQDYGYTF	TGTGCCTGGAGTAAGGGACAGGACTATGGCTACACCTTC
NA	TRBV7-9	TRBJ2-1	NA	CASRPVGRAKDDNEQFF	TGTGCCAGCAGGCCGGTAGGGCGGGCTAAGGATGACAATGAGCAGTTCTTC
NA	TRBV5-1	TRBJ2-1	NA	CATSGRGGGSPYNEQFF	TGCGCCACCAGCGGAAGAGGTGGGGGGAGCCCCTACAATGAGCAGTTCTTC